This T cell receptor beta chain came from a study of blood T cell repertoires in COVID-19. The Seattle patients joined while their infection was active and were tracked longitudinally afterward. Assay used: immunoSEQ multiplex PCR; TCRdb lists only in-frame clones, some missing. The sample consists of tens of thousands of clones, approximately 85% of them appearing once. The junction had 3 bases not matched to a gene; V was cut back by 4 bases and J by 5 bases. CDR1 SQVTM and CDR2 ANQGSEA come from the germline V gene. This CDR3 region has 12 residues. The clonotype originates from an elderly woman with COVID-19, enrolled during active disease. V and J are TRBV29-1 and TRBJ2-5; 8 nucleotides align to TRBD1. Sequencing input: peripheral blood. The chain's CDR3 is CSVAGGAETQYF. The CDR3, as DNA: TGCAGCGTTGCAGGGGGCGCCGAGACCCAGTACTTC.